This T cell receptor beta chain comes out of a study of shared clonotypes between healthy human individuals. With respect to this clone: Its matching antigen is unknown.

Several immunoSEQ 96-well plates shared each subset's DNA, each plate a replicate. Measured with immunoSEQ multiplex PCR; TCRdb has only the in-frame clones, and not every one. The sample carries 2 million to 2.5 million clones, nearly 97% recorded once. Study conclusions and caveats: It was the few donors that limited the genetic and exposure-history diversity represented.

Caucasian adults living in Nashville, Tennessee, provided all samples. What was sequenced was naive CD4+ T cells sorted from blood. Subset meaning: CD45RA+ positively selected. The clonotype comes from a man aged 18-30 years in good health.

CDR3 loop: CASSLMGSGGNTGELFF. CDR3 coding DNA: TGCGCCAGCAGCTTGATGGGTAGCGGGGGTAACACCGGGGAGCTGTTTTTT. V is TRBV5-1 and J is TRBJ2-2; 9 bases are shared with TRBD2. This CDR3 comprises 17 residues. The ends lost 1 base at V and 2 bases at J; junction bases unmatched: 6. The V gene's germline CDR1 is SGHRS and CDR2 YFSETQ.